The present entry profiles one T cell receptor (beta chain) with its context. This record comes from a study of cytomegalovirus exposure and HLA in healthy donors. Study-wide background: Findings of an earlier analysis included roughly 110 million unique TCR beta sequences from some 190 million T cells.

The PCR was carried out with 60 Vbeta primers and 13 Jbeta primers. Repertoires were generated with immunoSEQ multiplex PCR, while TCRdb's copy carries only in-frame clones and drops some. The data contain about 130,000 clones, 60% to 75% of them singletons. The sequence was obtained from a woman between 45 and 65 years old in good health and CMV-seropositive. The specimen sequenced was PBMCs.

The CDR3 region has the DNA TGTGCCAGCAGTCGCCGGGACAGATCCTACGAGCAGTACTTC. This codes for CASSRRDRSYEQYF. The chain links TRBV6-1 to TRBJ2-7; 7 bases agree with TRBD1. CDR3 length: 14 amino acids. Germline-derived CDR1 and CDR2 are MNHNS and SASEGT. The junction had 5 bases not matched to a gene; V was cut back by 5 bases and J by 1 base.